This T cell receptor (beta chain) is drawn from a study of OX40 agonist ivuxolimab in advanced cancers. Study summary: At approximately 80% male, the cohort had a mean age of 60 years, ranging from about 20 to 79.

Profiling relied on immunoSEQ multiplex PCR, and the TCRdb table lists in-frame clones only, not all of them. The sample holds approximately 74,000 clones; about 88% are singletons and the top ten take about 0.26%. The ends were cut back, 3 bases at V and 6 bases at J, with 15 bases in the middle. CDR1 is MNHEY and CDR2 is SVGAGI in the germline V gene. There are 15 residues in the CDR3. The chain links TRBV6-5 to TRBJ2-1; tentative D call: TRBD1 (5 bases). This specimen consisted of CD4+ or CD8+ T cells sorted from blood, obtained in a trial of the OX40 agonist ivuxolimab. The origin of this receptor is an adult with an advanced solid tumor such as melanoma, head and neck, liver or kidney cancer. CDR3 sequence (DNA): TGTGCCAGCAGTTATCGACAGAATTATGGCAATGAGCAGTTCTTC. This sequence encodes CASSYRQNYGNEQFF.